This T cell receptor (beta chain) emerged from a study of T cell changes during pregnancy in multiple sclerosis. Assay used: immunoSEQ multiplex PCR; TCRdb lists only in-frame clones, some missing. The sample includes roughly 90,000 clones, around 90% seen only once; the top ten take approximately 0.99%. The CDR3 is made up of 16 amino acids. V was cut by 3 bases and J by 2 bases, with 16 bases left in between. Germline CDR1 SNHLY, CDR2 FYNNEI. The chain recombines TRBV2 with TRBJ2-5; tentative D call: TRBD1 (6 bases). The specimen was peripheral blood, collected before pregnancy. The source of this sequence is a female donor with multiple sclerosis, enrolled in a pregnancy study. CDR3 protein: CASSEWGQVEQETQYF. The CDR3 DNA sequence: TGTGCCAGCAGTGAGTGGGGGCAGGTCGAACAAGAGACCCAGTACTTC.